Here is one TCR beta chain with its context. The data originate from a study of shared clonotypes between healthy human individuals. Sequencing used immunoSEQ multiplex PCR; TCRdb keeps in-frame clones, though not all of them. The sample has about 490,000 clones, 70% to 80% seen once. The CDR3 has 14 residues. Germline CDR1 SGHVS, CDR2 FQNEAQ. The ends were cut back, 3 bases at V and 3 bases at J, with 11 bases in the middle. V gene TRBV7-8 combines with J gene TRBJ2-5; a possible D gene is TRBD1 (6 bases). The specimen sequenced was PBMCs. The clonotype comes from a middle-aged woman in good health. Some clones in this sample may be carry-over from other donors' samples. DNA for the CDR3: TGTGCCAGCAGCTTTCGGACAGACAAAGAGACCCAGTACTTC. Translation: CASSFRTDKETQYF.